The clone carrying this T cell receptor beta chain is a singleton in its sample. Its antigen remains unknown. These data come from a study of early T cells in non-severe SARS-CoV-2 infection. As for the study in general: Unpaired chains resulted from sequencing bulk RNA of unsorted whole blood. Study-wide results and caveats: Using VDJdb, the matching emphasized anti-spike CD8 responses while missing private and CD4 specificities.

Per germline, CDR1 MNHEY and CDR2 SVGAGI. The CDR3 extends over 14 amino acids. V gave up 5 bases and J gave up 8 bases, with 18 bases separating them. Researchers attached unique molecular identifiers to individual cDNA molecules. TCRdb called the 5' RACE reads again in MiXCR, with one record for every CDR3 protein. The sample holds 100,000 to 150,000 distinct CDR3 sequences, 15% seen once. This TCR was sampled from an adult who was a healthcare worker with PCR-confirmed SARS-CoV-2 infection or an uninfected control (not recorded which). This chain connects TRBV6-5 to TRBJ1-2, with D possibly TRBD1 on 6 matching bases. The sample taken for sequencing was whole blood. In DNA form, the CDR3 reads TGTGCCAGCAGTCCTTTACAGGGAGCAGGCGGCTACACCTTC. Translation gives CASSPLQGAGGYTF.